Given below is one TCR beta chain in context. Its antigen is unidentified. The RNA input was about 0.45 to 1 ug, and it was reverse transcribed with random hexamers. TCRdb re-derived calls from the immunoSEQ multiplex PCR reads in MiXCR, one entry per CDR3 protein. Among hundreds of thousands of distinct CDR3 sequences listed, 90% to 97% were seen once. As judged by recently defined diagnostic criteria, patients with Susac syndrome had definite or probable disease. The sample is drawn from a study of CD8 T cells in Susac syndrome. The study, taken as a whole, reports: In Susac patients, clonal expansion was not detected in CD4+ cells.

The ends were cut back, 1 base at V and 3 bases at J, with 10 bases in the middle. Germline CDR1 is DFQATT and CDR2 is SNEGSKA (reference sequence). The CDR3 is 13 amino acids. V is TRBV20-1 and J is TRBJ2-7; D is possibly TRBD2 (6 bases). The sample consisted of CD4+ T cells from PBMCs. The TCR was taken from a human donor with Susac syndrome. Here the CDR3 reads CSARANSGYEQYF. In DNA, the CDR3 is TGCAGTGCTAGAGCCAATAGCGGCTACGAGCAGTACTTC.